This passage covers 18 T cell receptor beta chains from one sample sequenced in a study of graft-versus-host responses after intestinal transplantation. These receptors lack a known antigen. Sequencing was performed with immunoSEQ multiplex PCR; in TCRdb, only in-frame clones are kept and a portion is missing. The sample includes some 130,000 clones, 80% to 95% of them seen just once. This material consisted of unstimulated CD4+ T cells sorted from spleen or lymph node cells, taken before intestinal transplant. The receptors stem from a human donor who received an intestinal transplant.

This rearrangement joins TRBV7-9 to TRBJ1-5; D call uncertain. This CDR3 region has 16 residues. V was pared by 1 base and J by 4 bases, with 14 bases between. Germline lookup yields CDR1 SEHNR and CDR2 FQNEAQ (reference sequence). In DNA, the CDR3 is TGTGCCAGCAGCTTAGTGGCGGATACTCGAAATCAGCCCCAGCATTTT. Translated: CASSLVADTRNQPQHF.

In DNA, the CDR3 is TGTGCCAGCAGCTTCAAGAAGGATGGCTACACCTTC. Residues: CASSFKKDGYTF. J is TRBJ1-2 and V is TRBV5-6, with no clear D. The CDR3 extends over 12 amino acids. Trimming shortened V by 2 bases and J by 6 bases, and 8 bases separated the two germline ends. CDR1 SGHDT and CDR2 YYEEEE come from the germline V gene. Full variable domain (rest looked up from reference TRBV5-6 and TRBJ1-2): DAGVTQSPTHLIKTRGQQVTLRCSPKSGHDTVSWYQQALGQGPQFIFQYYEEEERQRGNFPDRFSGHQFPNYSSELNVNALLLGDSALYLCASSFKKDGYTFGSGTRLTVV.

V gene TRBV5-1 combines with J gene TRBJ1-1; TRBD1 might be the D (5 bases). Trimming took off 2 bases at V and 6 bases at J, with 17 bases between the two ends. Germline V gene sequence: CDR1 SGHRS, CDR2 YFSETQ. This CDR3 contains 15 residues. DNA for the CDR3: TGCGCCAGCAGCTTCACGGGACCCCCGATGTCTGAAGCTTTCTTT. The encoded protein is CASSFTGPPMSEAFF.

The gene calls are TRBV18 and TRBJ2-6; weak D call: TRBD1 (5 bases). The CDR3 has 15 amino acids. Germline V gene lookup returns CDR1 KGHSH and CDR2 LQKENI. Trimming pared 3 bases from V and 4 bases from J, leaving 10 bases between. CDR3 protein: CASSPQGYGANVLTF. The CDR3, as DNA: TGTGCCAGCTCACCCCAGGGATACGGGGCCAACGTCCTGACTTTC. Based on the CDR3 plus reference TRBV18 and TRBJ2-6, the full variable domain is NAGVMQNPRHLVRRRGQEARLRCSPMKGHSHVYWYRQLPEEGLKFMVYLQKENIIDESGMPKERFSAEFPKEGPSILRIQQVVRGDSAAYFCASSPQGYGANVLTFGAGSRLTVL.

In its sample, this clone was seen a few times. This CDR3 is CASSLGSRAHEQFF. The CDR3 DNA follows: TGCGCCAGCAGCTTGGGGTCCAGGGCACATGAGCAGTTCTTC. This sequence joins TRBV5-1 and TRBJ2-1; tentatively, D is TRBD1 (5 bases). Trimming cost V 0 bases and J 8 bases, with 12 bases left between them. In germline, CDR1 is SGHRS, CDR2 YFSETQ. CDR3 length equals 14 residues.

The chain joins TRBV28 to TRBJ2-3, with 9 bases fitting TRBD2. CDR3 length: 15 amino acids. Germline values: CDR1 MDHEN, CDR2 SYDVKM. V lost 8 bases and J lost 4; bases outside the gene matches: 10. The CDR3 nucleotides are TGTGCCAGCGGGGGGGCGGCGGGAGGGGCAGATACGCAGTATTTT. It is translated as CASGGAAGGADTQYF.

The CDR3 region is CASSLKGHIEAFF. The CDR3 DNA reads TGTGCCAGCAGCTTAAAGGGACACATTGAAGCTTTCTTT. This sequence joins TRBV7-2 and TRBJ1-1; D perhaps matches TRBD1 (6 bases). The germline CDR1 and CDR2 sequences are SGHTA and FQGNSA. The length of the CDR3 is 13 residues. V was pared by 2 bases and J by 7 bases, with 11 bases between. Full variable domain (missing parts from reference TRBV7-2 and TRBJ1-1): GAGVSQSPSNKVTEKGKDVELRCDPISGHTALYWYRQSLGQGLEFLIYFQGNSAPDKSGLPSDRFSAERTGGSVSTLTIQRTQQEDSAVYLCASSLKGHIEAFFGQGTRLTVV.

The CDR3 DNA is TGTGCCAGCAGCTCAGGGGGAAGCTACGAGCAGTACTTC. Translation gives CASSSGGSYEQYF. V is TRBV7-9 and J is TRBJ2-7, with 7 positions matching TRBD1. J was trimmed by 3 bases and V by 4 bases; bases with no gene match: 3. This CDR3 has 13 residues. From germline, CDR1 is SEHNR and CDR2 FQNEAQ (reference sequence). Full variable domain (outside the CDR3, taken from reference TRBV7-9 and TRBJ2-7): DTGVSQNPRHKITKRGQNVTFRCDPISEHNRLYWYRQTLGQGPEFLTYFQNEAQLEKSRLLSDRFSAERPKGSFSTLEIQRTEQGDSAMYLCASSSGGSYEQYFGPGTRLTVT.

The V and J genes are TRBV7-3 and TRBJ2-2, with TRBD2 matching over 10 bases. The CDR3 contains 15 residues. Germline V gives CDR1 SGHTA, CDR2 FQGTGA. Unmatched junction bases numbered 7, after V lost 5 bases and J lost 7 bases. CDR3 region: CASSLSGRAVGELFF. The CDR3 DNA reads as TGTGCCAGCAGCCTCAGCGGGAGGGCGGTCGGGGAGCTGTTTTTT. Full variable domain (rest looked up from reference TRBV7-3 and TRBJ2-2): GAGVSQTPSNKVTEKGKYVELRCDPISGHTALYWYRQSLGQGPEFLIYFQGTGAADDSGLPNDRFFAVRPEGSVSTLKIQRTERGDSAVYLCASSLSGRAVGELFFGEGSRLTVL.

The chain joins TRBV29-1 to TRBJ2-2; D ambiguous. CDR3 length: 12 amino acids. Trimming removed 1 base at V and 4 bases at J, with 4 bases between. CDR1 SQVTM and CDR2 ANQGSEA come from the germline V gene. CDR3 in amino acids: CSVEGSTGELFF. In DNA form, the CDR3 reads TGCAGCGTTGAAGGAAGCACCGGGGAGCTGTTTTTT.

The chain couples TRBV5-1 to TRBJ2-7; unclear D gene. CDR3 length equals 13 residues. The V gene lost 0 bases and the J gene lost 5 bases, with 9 bases spanning the gap. Germline V gene data show CDR1 as SGHRS and CDR2 as YFSETQ. The CDR3 DNA reads as TGCGCCAGCAGCTTGGAGGGAAAGGACGAGCAGTACTTC. This sequence encodes CASSLEGKDEQYF.

The rearrangement uses TRBV6-5 and TRBJ1-2; weak D call: TRBD1 (5 bases). CDR3 length equals 16 residues. Trimming shortened V by 0 bases and J by 0 bases, and 11 bases separated the two germline ends. Germline V gene sequence: CDR1 MNHEY, CDR2 SVGAGI. The CDR3 nucleotides are TGTGCCAGCAGTTACTCTCAGGGCCTAACTAACTATGGCTACACCTTC. Its protein product is CASSYSQGLTNYGYTF.

The chain carries TRBV25-1 and TRBJ2-7, with D tentatively TRBD1 (5 bases). The V end lost 2 bases, the J end lost 0 bases, and 8 bases lay between the germline ends. This CDR3 has 14 residues. Germline-derived CDR1 and CDR2 are MGHDK and SYGVNS. The CDR3 DNA follows: TGTGCCAGCAGTGAACAGGGCACCTCCTACGAGCAGTACTTC. It encodes CASSEQGTSYEQYF.

CDR3 nucleotide sequence: TGCGCCAGCAGCACTAGCGGGAGCCAGTTCTTC. Protein sequence: CASSTSGSQFF. The gene calls are TRBV5-1 and TRBJ2-1, with 11 positions matching TRBD2. The germline CDR1 and CDR2 sequences are SGHRS and YFSETQ. The J segment lost 13 bases and the V segment lost 4 bases, leaving 1 base of the junction unmatched. This CDR3 comprises 11 residues.

This rearrangement joins TRBV5-1 to TRBJ2-7; 10 bases are shared with TRBD2. The V gene end was trimmed by 4 bases and the J gene end by 5 bases; junction bases not matched to a gene: 15. Germline CDR1 and CDR2: SGHRS and YFSETQ. The CDR3 runs to 17 residues. DNA of the CDR3: TGCGCCAGCAGCCCCGGGGAGGCTAGCGGGAGAAGAAACGAGCAGTACTTC. Residues: CASSPGEASGRRNEQYF.

About this clone itself: Relative to the germline gene, one junction end is altered; a read error may explain this. The chain employs TRBV19 and TRBJ2-7; a possible D gene is TRBD2 (6 bases). Germline CDR1 LNHDA, CDR2 SQIVND (reference sequence). This CDR3 is built from 15 residues. The CDR3 reads CAGSIAAVSSYEQYF. The DNA of the CDR3 is TGTGCCGGTAGTATAGCGGCGGTCAGCTCCTACGAGCAGTACTTC.

The chain has TRBV7-8 and TRBJ2-5; no reliable D call. CDR1 is SGHVS and CDR2 is FQNEAQ in the germline V gene. V shed 2 bases and J shed 4 bases, with 14 bases lying between them. The CDR3 is 15 residues long. The CDR3 DNA reads as TGTGCCAGCAGCTTAAGCGTCTACAGCCCAGAGACCCAGTACTTC. It yields the protein CASSLSVYSPETQYF.

The chain employs TRBV30 and TRBJ2-7, with D perhaps matching TRBD1 or TRBD2 (5 bases each). Trimming removed 3 bases from V and 7 bases from J, with 10 bases in between. The CDR3 covers 11 residues. CDR1 and CDR2 from the germline V gene are GTSNPN and SVGIG (reference sequence). The CDR3 sequence: CAWRGVREQYF. The CDR3 DNA follows: TGTGCCTGGAGGGGGGTCCGGGAGCAGTACTTC.